This T cell receptor beta chain came from a study of molecular identifiers for immune sequencing clone quantification. TCRdb reanalysed the PCR reads using MiXCR and keeps one entry per CDR3 protein. The profile covers about 510,000 distinct CDR3 sequences, with about 20% appearing a single time and approximately 0.8% taken by the ten largest. The CDR3 is 16 residues long. From germline, CDR1 is LNHNV and CDR2 YYDKDF (reference sequence). V dropped 1 base and J dropped 1; count of bases not matched to a gene: 5. This TCR came from a human donor in good health. Some libraries in this study had Jurkat cell RNA spiked in. This rearrangement joins TRBV15 to TRBJ1-1; the match to TRBD1 covers 8 bases. Sequenced sample: naive CD8+ T cells from blood, with Jurkat cell RNA spiked in. Subset indicated: FACS-sorted CD8+CD4-CCR7+CD45RA+ naive T cells. Written as DNA, the CDR3 is TGTGCCACCAGCAGAGCTAGGGGACAGGCGAACACTGAAGCTTTCTTT. Translated: CATSRARGQANTEAFF.